This TCR beta chain is from a study of T cell responses to AZD1222 COVID-19 vaccine. Notes on the study in general: Breadth and depth of Spike-specific TCRs rose after two AZD1222 doses. Repertoire sampling was restricted to post-peak T cell response timepoints.

Whether given at about 4 or about 12 weeks, second doses were pooled. A remark on this clone: Its antigen is currently unknown.

Assay used: immunoSEQ multiplex PCR; TCRdb lists only in-frame clones, some missing. This sample has about 39,000 clones; about 92% occur once, and the top ten carry approximately 37%. Here the sequenced sample was peripheral blood, taken 28 days after the second AZD1222 dose. The origin of this receptor is an adult who received the AZD1222 COVID-19 vaccine.

CDR3 region: CASAIPGNTEAFF. As DNA, the CDR3 is TGTGCCAGCGCCATACCGGGGAACACTGAAGCTTTCTTT. The rearrangement links TRBV4-2 to TRBJ1-1; D is unresolved. There are 13 residues in the CDR3. Germline values: CDR1 LGHNA, CDR2 YNFKEQ. V was shortened by 8 bases and J by 1 base, with 11 bases between the two germline ends.